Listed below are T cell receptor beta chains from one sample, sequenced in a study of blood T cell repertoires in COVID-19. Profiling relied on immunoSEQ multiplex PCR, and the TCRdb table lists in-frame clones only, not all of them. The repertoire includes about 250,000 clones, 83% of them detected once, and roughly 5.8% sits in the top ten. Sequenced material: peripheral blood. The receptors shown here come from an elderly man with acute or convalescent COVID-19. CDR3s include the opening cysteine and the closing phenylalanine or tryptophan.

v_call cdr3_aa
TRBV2 CASRRGQWNEKLFF
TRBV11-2 CASSLVRGNEQYF
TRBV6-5 CASRPGQDKEKLFF
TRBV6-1 CASSEWLFGGNSGNTIYF
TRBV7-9 CASSLGVGDRADTQYF
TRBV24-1 CATRGGNTEAFF
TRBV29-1 CSVVGGLSREQYF
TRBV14 CASSQGLNRGNTIYF
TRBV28 CASSRRQGGRSSYNSPLHF
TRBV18 CASSPGQEPTYGYTF
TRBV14 CASSQGLAGGETQYF
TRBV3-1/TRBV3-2 CASSRTGGPTEAFF
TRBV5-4 CASRFHRENQPQHF